What follows describes a single TCR beta chain. Its antigen is unknown. A sample-barcoded 5' primer and a J-beta primer mix were used in a second PCR of roughly 6 to 12 cycles. Each CDR3 protein gets one entry after TCRdb re-called the 5' RACE reads with MiXCR. The data show some 1.8 million distinct CDR3 sequences, about two fifths seen once. From germline, CDR1 is DFQATT and CDR2 SNEGSKA (reference sequence). There are 13 residues in the CDR3. The junction had 8 bases not matched to a gene; V was cut back by 7 bases and J by 8 bases. This sample is part of a study of blood T cells in healthy people across ages. Whole-study results and caveats: It was the long-lived donors that had more naive CD4+ cells and higher diversity than aged donors.

The sequence came from a human donor in good health. The sequencing input was blood. The V and J genes are TRBV20-1 and TRBJ2-1; 10 bases fit TRBD2. CDR3: CSVASGGQDEQFF. The CDR3 DNA follows: TGCAGTGTGGCTAGCGGGGGACAGGATGAGCAGTTCTTC.